Reported below is one TCR beta chain. The record originates from a study of blood T cell repertoires in COVID-19. Trimming pared 4 bases from V and 4 bases from J, leaving 10 bases between. In germline, CDR1 is SGHTA, CDR2 FQGNSA. The CDR3 loop spans 13 amino acids. Measured with immunoSEQ multiplex PCR; TCRdb has only the in-frame clones, and not every one. Among around 300,000 clones, about 89% were seen once, and the ten largest hold under 5.5%. The J gene is TRBJ1-2, the V gene TRBV7-2, with D tentatively TRBD1 (6 bases). The sequenced sample was PBMCs or T cells enriched from blood (not recorded which). The sequence came from a woman aged 25 to 45 who had recovered from COVID-19. The CDR3: CASSSQGSYGYTF. The DNA for the CDR3 is TGTGCCAGCAGCTCTCAGGGGAGCTATGGCTACACCTTC.